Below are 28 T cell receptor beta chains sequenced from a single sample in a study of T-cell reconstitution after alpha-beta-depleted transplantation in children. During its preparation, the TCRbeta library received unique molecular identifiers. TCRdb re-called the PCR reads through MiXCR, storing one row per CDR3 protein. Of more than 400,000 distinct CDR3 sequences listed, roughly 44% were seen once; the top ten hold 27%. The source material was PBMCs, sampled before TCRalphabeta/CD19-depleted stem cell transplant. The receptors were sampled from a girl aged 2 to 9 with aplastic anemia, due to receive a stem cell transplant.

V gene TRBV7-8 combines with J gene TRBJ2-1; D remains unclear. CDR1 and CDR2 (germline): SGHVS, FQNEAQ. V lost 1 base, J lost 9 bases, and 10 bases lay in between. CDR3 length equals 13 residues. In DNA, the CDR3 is TGTGCCAGCAGCTTAGGGCTAGGAGTTGAGCAGTTCTTC. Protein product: CASSLGLGVEQFF.

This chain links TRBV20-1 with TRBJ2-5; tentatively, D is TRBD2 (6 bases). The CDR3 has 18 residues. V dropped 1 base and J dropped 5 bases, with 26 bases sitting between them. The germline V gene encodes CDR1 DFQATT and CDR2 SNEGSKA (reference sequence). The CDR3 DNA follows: TGCAGTGCTAGAGCCTTCCCTGCTTCAGGAACGGGAGAGGAGACCCAGTACTTC. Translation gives CSARAFPASGTGEETQYF.

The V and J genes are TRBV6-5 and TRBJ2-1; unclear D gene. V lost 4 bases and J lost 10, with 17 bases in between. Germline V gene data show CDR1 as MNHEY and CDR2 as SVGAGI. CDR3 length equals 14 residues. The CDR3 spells CASSSLSALEEQFF. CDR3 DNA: TGTGCCAGCAGTTCCCTATCCGCTTTGGAAGAGCAGTTCTTC.

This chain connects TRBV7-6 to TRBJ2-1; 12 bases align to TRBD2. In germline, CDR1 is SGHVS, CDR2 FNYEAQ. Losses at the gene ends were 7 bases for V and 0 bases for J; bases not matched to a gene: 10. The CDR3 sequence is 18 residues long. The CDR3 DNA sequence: TGTGCCAGCAACAGACTAGCGGGAGCACTCAGCTCCTACAATGAGCAGTTCTTC. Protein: CASNRLAGALSSYNEQFF.

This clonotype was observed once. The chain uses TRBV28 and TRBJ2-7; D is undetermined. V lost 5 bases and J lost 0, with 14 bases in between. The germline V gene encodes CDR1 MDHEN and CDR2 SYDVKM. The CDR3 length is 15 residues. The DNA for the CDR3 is TGTGCCAGCAGTGCCTCATGGACGGGCTCCTACGAGCAGTACTTC. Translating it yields CASSASWTGSYEQYF.

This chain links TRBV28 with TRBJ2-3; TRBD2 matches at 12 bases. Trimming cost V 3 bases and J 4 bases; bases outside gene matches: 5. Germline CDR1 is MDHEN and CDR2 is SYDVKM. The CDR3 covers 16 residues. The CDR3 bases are TGTGCCAGCAGTTTCCGACTAGCGGGGGTCCCAGATACGCAGTATTTT. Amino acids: CASSFRLAGVPDTQYF.

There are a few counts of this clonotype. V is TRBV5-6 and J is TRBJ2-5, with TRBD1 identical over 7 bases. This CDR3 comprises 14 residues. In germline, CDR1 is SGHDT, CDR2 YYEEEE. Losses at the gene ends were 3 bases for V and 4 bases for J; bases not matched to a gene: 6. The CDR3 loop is CASSSLQGVETQYF. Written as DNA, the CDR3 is TGTGCCAGCAGCTCTTTGCAGGGGGTAGAGACCCAGTACTTC.

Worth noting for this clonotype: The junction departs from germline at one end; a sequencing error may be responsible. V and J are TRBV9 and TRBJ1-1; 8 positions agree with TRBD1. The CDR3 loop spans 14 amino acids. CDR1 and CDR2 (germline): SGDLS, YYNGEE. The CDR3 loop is CASSVAGGGHWSFF. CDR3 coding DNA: TGTGCCAGTAGCGTTGCAGGGGGCGGGCACTGGAGCTTTTTT.

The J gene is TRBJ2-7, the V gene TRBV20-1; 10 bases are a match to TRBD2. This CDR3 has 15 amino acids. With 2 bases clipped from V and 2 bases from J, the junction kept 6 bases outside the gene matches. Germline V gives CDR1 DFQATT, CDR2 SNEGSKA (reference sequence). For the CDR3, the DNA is TGCAGTGCTAGAAGCCTAGCGGGAGAGGCCTACGAGCAGTACTTC. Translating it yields CSARSLAGEAYEQYF.

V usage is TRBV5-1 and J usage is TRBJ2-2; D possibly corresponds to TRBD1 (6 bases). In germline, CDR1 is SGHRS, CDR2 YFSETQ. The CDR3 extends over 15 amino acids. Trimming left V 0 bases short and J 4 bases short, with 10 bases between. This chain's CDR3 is CASSLGQGPTGELFF. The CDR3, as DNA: TGCGCCAGCAGCTTGGGGCAGGGGCCCACCGGGGAGCTGTTTTTT.

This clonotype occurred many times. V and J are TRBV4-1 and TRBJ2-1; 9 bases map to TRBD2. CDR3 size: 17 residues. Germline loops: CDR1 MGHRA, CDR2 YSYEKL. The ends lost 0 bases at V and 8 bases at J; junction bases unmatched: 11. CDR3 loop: CASSQDKRLRGGHEQFF. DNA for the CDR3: TGCGCCAGCAGCCAAGATAAGAGGTTGCGGGGGGGCCATGAGCAGTTCTTC.

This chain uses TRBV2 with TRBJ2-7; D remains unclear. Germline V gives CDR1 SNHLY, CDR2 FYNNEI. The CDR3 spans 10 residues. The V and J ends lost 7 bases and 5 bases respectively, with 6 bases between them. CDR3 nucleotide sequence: TGTGCCAGCAATAGGGACGAGCAGTACTTC. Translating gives CASNRDEQYF.

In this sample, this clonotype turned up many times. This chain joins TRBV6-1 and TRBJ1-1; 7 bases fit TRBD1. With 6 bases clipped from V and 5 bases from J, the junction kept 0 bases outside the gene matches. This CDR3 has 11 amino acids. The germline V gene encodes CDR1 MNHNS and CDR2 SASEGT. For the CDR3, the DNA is TGTGCCAGCAGGGACAGGACTGAAGCTTTCTTT. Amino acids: CASRDRTEAFF.

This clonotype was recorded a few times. The CDR3 spells CASGPGAGDYEQYF. The CDR3 DNA is TGTGCCAGCGGTCCGGGAGCGGGGGACTACGAGCAGTACTTC. The gene calls are TRBV21-1 and TRBJ2-7; TRBD1 is the table's D call and was not checked against the DNA. TRBV21-1 is classified as a pseudogene. The CDR3 runs 14 residues.

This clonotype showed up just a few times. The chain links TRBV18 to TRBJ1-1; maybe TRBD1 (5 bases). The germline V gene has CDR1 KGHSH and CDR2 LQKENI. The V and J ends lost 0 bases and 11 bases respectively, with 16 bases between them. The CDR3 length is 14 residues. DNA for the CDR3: TGTGCCAGCTCACCACCCCAAGTTACCGGGGACGCTTTCTTT. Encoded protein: CASSPPQVTGDAFF.

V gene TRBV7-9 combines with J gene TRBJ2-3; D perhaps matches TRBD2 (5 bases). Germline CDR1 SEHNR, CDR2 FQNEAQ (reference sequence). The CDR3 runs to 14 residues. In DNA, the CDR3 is TGTGCTCTTGAGGAGGAGAGATCAGGAGATACGCAGTATTTT. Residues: CALEEERSGDTQYF.

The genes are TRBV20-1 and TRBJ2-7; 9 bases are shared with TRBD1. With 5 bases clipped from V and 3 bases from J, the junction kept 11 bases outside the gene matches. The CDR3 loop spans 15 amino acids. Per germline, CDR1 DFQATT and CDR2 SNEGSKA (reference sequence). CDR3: CSAFPGTGLVYEQYF. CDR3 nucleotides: TGCAGTGCTTTCCCCGGGACAGGGCTCGTCTACGAGCAGTACTTC.

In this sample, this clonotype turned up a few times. The CDR3 sequence is CASSLGGGPLSTDTQYF. In nucleotides, the CDR3 is TGTGCCAGCAGTTTGGGCGGGGGGCCCTTAAGCACAGATACGCAGTATTTT. V usage is TRBV28 and J usage is TRBJ2-3, with 8 bases aligning to TRBD2. This CDR3 has 17 residues. CDR1 is MDHEN and CDR2 is SYDVKM in the germline V gene. The V gene end was trimmed by 3 bases and the J gene end by 0 bases; junction bases not matched to a gene: 8.

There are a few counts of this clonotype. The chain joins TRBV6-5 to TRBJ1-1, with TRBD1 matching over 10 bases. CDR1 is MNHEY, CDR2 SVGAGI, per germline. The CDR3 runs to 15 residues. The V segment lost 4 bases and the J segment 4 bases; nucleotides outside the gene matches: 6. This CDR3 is CASSSDGTGATEAFF. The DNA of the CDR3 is TGTGCCAGCAGTTCCGACGGGACAGGGGCCACTGAAGCTTTCTTT.

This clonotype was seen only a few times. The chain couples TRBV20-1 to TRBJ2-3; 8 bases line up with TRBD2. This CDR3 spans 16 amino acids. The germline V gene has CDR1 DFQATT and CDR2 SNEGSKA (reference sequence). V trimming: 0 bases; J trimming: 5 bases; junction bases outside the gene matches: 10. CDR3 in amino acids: CSARDPYSGSGDTQYF. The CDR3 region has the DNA TGCAGTGCTAGAGATCCTTACAGCGGGAGCGGAGATACGCAGTATTTT.

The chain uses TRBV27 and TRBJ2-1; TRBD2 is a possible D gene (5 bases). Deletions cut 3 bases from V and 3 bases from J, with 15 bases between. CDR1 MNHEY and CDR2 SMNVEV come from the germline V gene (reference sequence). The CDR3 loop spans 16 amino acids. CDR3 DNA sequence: TGTGCCAGCAGTTTGATCAGCGGCCTGAACTACAATGAGCAGTTCTTC. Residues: CASSLISGLNYNEQFF.

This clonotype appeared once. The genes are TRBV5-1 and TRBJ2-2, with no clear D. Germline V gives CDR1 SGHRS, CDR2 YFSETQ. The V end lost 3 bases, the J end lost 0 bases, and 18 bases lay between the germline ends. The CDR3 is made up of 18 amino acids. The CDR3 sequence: CASSYALGSDANTGELFF. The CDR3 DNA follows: TGCGCCAGCAGCTACGCCCTAGGGTCCGACGCGAACACCGGGGAGCTGTTTTTT.

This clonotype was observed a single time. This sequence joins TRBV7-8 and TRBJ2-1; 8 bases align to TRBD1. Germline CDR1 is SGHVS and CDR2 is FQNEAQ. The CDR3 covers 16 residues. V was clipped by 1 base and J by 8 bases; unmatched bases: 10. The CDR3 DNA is TGTGCCAGCAGCTTAGATGTCAGGGGGCGCTTGGATGAGCAGTTCTTC. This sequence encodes CASSLDVRGRLDEQFF.

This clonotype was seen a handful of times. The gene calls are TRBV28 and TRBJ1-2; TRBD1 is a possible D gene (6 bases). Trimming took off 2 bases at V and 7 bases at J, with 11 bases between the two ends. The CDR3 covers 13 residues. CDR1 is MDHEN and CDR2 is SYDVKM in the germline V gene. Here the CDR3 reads CASSLLTGFGYTF. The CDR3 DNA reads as TGTGCCAGCAGTTTACTTACAGGGTTTGGCTACACCTTC.

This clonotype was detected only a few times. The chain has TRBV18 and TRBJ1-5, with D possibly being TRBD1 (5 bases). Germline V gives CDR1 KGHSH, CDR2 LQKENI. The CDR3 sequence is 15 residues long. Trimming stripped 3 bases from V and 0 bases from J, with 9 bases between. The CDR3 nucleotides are TGTGCCAGCTCACCCGACAGTTATAGCAATCAGCCCCAGCATTTT. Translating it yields CASSPDSYSNQPQHF.

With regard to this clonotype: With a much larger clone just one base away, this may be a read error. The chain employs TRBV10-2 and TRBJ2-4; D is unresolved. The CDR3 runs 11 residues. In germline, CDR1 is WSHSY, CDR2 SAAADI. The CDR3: CASTQKNSQYF. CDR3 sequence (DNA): TGCGCCAGCACCCAGAAAAACAGTCAGTACTTC.

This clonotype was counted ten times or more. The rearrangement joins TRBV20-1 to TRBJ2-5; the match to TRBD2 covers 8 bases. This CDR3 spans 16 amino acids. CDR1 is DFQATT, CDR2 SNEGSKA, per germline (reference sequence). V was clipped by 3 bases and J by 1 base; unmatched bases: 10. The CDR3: CSASSAGVPFQETQYF. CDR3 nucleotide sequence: TGCAGTGCTAGCTCAGCGGGAGTCCCCTTCCAAGAGACCCAGTACTTC.

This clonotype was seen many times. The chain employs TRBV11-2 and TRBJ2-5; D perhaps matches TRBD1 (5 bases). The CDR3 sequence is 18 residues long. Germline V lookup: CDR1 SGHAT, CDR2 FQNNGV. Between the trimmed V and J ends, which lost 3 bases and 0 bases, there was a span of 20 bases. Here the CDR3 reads CASSLGPPQASYQETQYF. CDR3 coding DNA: TGTGCCAGCAGCTTGGGCCCCCCACAGGCCTCCTACCAAGAGACCCAGTACTTC.